The rows below give T cell receptor beta chains drawn from one sample of a study of T-cell reconstitution after alpha-beta-depleted transplantation in children. MiXCR, applied by TCRdb to the PCR reads, yields one record per CDR3 protein. Of hundreds of thousands of distinct CDR3 sequences in the sample, approximately 12% were seen once. The sample consisted of PBMCs, mostly from graft donor cells, taken 360 days after TCRalphabeta/CD19-depleted stem cell transplant. The source is a male patient under 18 who had a stem cell transplant for acute myeloid leukemia, so the T cells may come from the graft donor. Each CDR3 is given with its conserved first and last residue. A D gene is named only where the DNA matches it firmly. Clone size is stated in some rows and not others, as once, few, many or a class when expanded.

j_gene	v_gene	len	d_gene	abundance	CDR3aa	CDR3nt
TRBJ2-2	TRBV7-8	14	NA	many	CASSFGGYYGELFF	TGTGCCAGCAGCTTTGGCGGGTATTACGGGGAGCTGTTTTTT
TRBJ2-7	TRBV12-3/TRBV12-4	14	NA	few	CASSLLPGLYEQYF	TGTGCCAGCAGTTTATTGCCCGGGTTGTACGAGCAGTACTTC
TRBJ2-5	TRBV18	14	NA	NA	CASSAIGIGETQYF	TGTGCCAGCTCAGCCATAGGGATCGGGGAGACCCAGTACTTC
TRBJ2-5	TRBV20-1	12	NA	few	CSAEVVQETQYF	TGCAGTGCTGAGGTAGTCCAGGAGACCCAGTACTTC
TRBJ2-6	TRBV28	16	NA	NA	CASTVAGVSGANVLTF	TGTGCCAGCACCGTCGCCGGGGTCTCTGGGGCCAACGTCCTGACTTTC
TRBJ2-7	TRBV4-2	16	TRBD1	NA	CASSQDPRGTPYEQYF	TGTGCCAGCAGCCAAGATCCCAGGGGGACCCCCTACGAGCAGTACTTC
TRBJ1-2	TRBV10-3	16	NA	few	CAISKYSGGSGSGYTF	TGTGCCATCAGTAAATATTCCGGGGGCAGTGGAAGTGGCTACACCTTC
TRBJ2-2	TRBV4-2	14	NA	many	CASSPSSRPGELFF	TGTGCCAGCAGCCCATCGTCCCGGCCCGGGGAGCTGTTTTTT
TRBJ2-3	TRBV30	14	NA	few	CAWSEVGRIDTQYF	TGTGCCTGGAGTGAAGTGGGGCGCATAGATACGCAGTATTTT
TRBJ2-2	TRBV7-9	16	TRBD1	few	CASSNGQGAYTGELFF	TGTGCCAGCAGCAACGGACAGGGGGCATACACCGGGGAGCTGTTTTTT
TRBJ1-1	TRBV18	15	TRBD1	few	CASSRTPGQRVEAFF	TGTGCCAGCTCACGGACTCCGGGACAGCGTGTTGAAGCTTTCTTT
TRBJ1-2	TRBV5-1	12	NA	NA	CASSFSLGGYTF	TGCGCCAGCAGCTTTTCCCTGGGTGGCTACACCTTC
TRBJ2-7	TRBV29-1	15	TRBD2	few	CSVEVGGLASYEQYF	TGCAGCGTTGAAGTTGGAGGACTAGCGAGCTACGAGCAGTACTTC
TRBJ1-1	TRBV10-3	15	TRBD1	NA	CAISADRAGGTEAFF	TGTGCCATCAGTGCCGACAGGGCGGGTGGCACTGAAGCTTTCTTT
TRBJ1-1	TRBV20-1	14	NA	NA	CSASGNTADTEAFF	TGCAGTGCTAGCGGTAACACAGCGGACACTGAAGCTTTCTTT
TRBJ2-7	TRBV20-1	11	NA	many	CSAVQSYEQYF	TGCAGTGCTGTACAATCCTACGAGCAGTACTTC
TRBJ2-2	TRBV7-2	15	NA	many	CASSLGRGNTGELFF	TGTGCCAGCAGCTTAGGGCGGGGGAACACCGGGGAGCTGTTTTTT
TRBJ1-5	TRBV5-1	16	TRBD1	NA	CASSPGQGARNQPQHF	TGCGCCAGCAGCCCGGGACAGGGGGCCCGAAATCAGCCCCAGCATTTT
TRBJ2-1	TRBV19	16	TRBD2	NA	CASKGELAGYRNEQFF	TGTGCCAGTAAGGGGGAACTAGCGGGATACCGGAATGAGCAGTTCTTC
TRBJ2-1	TRBV12-3/TRBV12-4	17	TRBD2	NA	CASSFGLAGVSYNEQFF	TGTGCCAGCAGTTTTGGGCTAGCGGGAGTGTCCTACAATGAGCAGTTCTTC
TRBJ2-7	TRBV4-1	14	TRBD2	NA	CASSQMAGAYEQYF	TGCGCCAGCAGCCAAATGGCGGGGGCCTACGAGCAGTACTTC
TRBJ1-2	TRBV12-3/TRBV12-4	13	NA	few	CASSPRGIYGYTF	TGTGCCAGCAGTCCTCGAGGGATCTATGGCTACACCTTC
TRBJ2-7	TRBV12-3/TRBV12-4	16	NA	few	CASSLGHASGPREQYF	TGTGCCAGCAGTTTAGGGCATGCATCGGGCCCTCGAGAGCAGTACTTC